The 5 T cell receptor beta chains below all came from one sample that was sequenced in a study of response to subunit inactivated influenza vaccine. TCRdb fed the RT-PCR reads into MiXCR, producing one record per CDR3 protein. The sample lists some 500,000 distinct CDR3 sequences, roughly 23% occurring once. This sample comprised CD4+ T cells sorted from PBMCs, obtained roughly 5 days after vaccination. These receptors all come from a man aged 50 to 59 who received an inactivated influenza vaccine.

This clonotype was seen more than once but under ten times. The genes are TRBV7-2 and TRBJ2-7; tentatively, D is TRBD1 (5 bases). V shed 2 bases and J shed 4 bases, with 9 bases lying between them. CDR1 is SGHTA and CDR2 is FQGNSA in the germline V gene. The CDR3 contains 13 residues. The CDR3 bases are TGTGCCAGCAGCTTACCAGGGATGTACGAGCAGTACTTC. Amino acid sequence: CASSLPGMYEQYF.

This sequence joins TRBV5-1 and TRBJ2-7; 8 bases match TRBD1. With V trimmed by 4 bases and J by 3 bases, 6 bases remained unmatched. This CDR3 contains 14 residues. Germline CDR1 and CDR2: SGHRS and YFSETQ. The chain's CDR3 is CASSEATGGYEQYF. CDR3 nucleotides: TGCGCCAGCAGCGAAGCAACAGGGGGCTACGAGCAGTACTTC. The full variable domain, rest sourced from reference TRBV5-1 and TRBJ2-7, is KAGVTQTPRYLIKTRGQQVTLSCSPISGHRSVSWYQQTPGQGLQFLFEYFSETQRNKGNFPGRFSGRQFSNSRSEMNVSTLELGDSALYLCASSEATGGYEQYFGPGTRLTVT.

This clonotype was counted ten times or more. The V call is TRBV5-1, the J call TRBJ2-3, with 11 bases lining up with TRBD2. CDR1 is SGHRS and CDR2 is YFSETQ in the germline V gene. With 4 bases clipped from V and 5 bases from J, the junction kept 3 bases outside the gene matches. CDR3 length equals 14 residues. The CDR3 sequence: CASSLGLAGDTQYF. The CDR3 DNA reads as TGCGCCAGCAGCCTCGGACTAGCGGGAGATACGCAGTATTTT.

This chain's CDR3 is CSARRHLTGELFF. As DNA, the CDR3 is TGCAGTGCTAGGCGACACCTGACCGGGGAGCTGTTTTTT. The V gene is TRBV20-1, the J gene TRBJ2-2, with no clear D. The CDR3 has 13 amino acids. Trimming took off 3 bases at V and 5 bases at J, with 10 bases between the two ends. The germline CDR1 and CDR2 sequences are DFQATT and SNEGSKA (reference sequence).

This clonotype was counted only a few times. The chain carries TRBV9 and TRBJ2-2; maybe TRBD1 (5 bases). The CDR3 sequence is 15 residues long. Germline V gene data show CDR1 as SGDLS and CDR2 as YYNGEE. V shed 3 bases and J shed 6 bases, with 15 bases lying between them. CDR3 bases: TGTGCCAGCAGCGCAGGGATCGTACCGCCCGGGGAGCTGTTTTTT. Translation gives CASSAGIVPPGELFF.